The rows below give T cell receptor beta chains drawn from one sample of a study of beta chain features in type 1 diabetes. Produced via immunoSEQ multiplex PCR; TCRdb's table is partial and in-frame only. The sample holds 120,000 to 150,000 clones, around 50% seen once. The sequenced sample consisted of Tregs from blood. These receptors all come from a young man in good health. The CDR3 runs from the conserved cysteine through the conserved F or W. A D gene is named only where the DNA matches it firmly. A clone size is listed for some rows: how often the clone was seen (once, few, many), or a class if it is expanded.

j_call,v_call,d_call,clone_size,cdr3_length,cdr3_aa,cdr3_nt
TRBJ2-5,TRBV29-1,TRBD2,.,14,CSVGAGAFQETQYF,TGCAGCGTTGGAGCGGGGGCCTTCCAAGAGACCCAGTACTTC
TRBJ1-4,TRBV2,TRBD1,.,14,CASSEEGGGQKLFF,TGTGCCAGCAGTGAAGAAGGGGGCGGGCAAAAACTGTTTTTT
TRBJ2-7,TRBV19,TRBD1,.,13,CASSSRDSYEQYF,TGTGCCAGTAGTTCCCGGGACAGCTACGAGCAGTACTTC
TRBJ1-1,TRBV11-1,.,.,15,CASSLAPPQGTEAFF,TGTGCCAGCAGCTTAGCCCCCCCCCAGGGCACTGAAGCTTTCTTT
TRBJ2-2,TRBV10-3,.,.,14,CAIRGTPNTGELFF,TGTGCCATCAGGGGGACACCGAACACCGGGGAGCTGTTTTTT
TRBJ1-1,TRBV5-4,.,few,14,CASRGGRGGTEAFF,TGTGCCAGCAGGGGGGGCAGGGGAGGGACTGAAGCTTTCTTT
TRBJ2-4,TRBV5-1,TRBD2,few,15,CASSLASSGVNIQYF,TGCGCCAGCAGCTTGGCGTCTAGCGGGGTGAACATTCAGTACTTC
TRBJ2-7,TRBV4-1,.,few,14,CASSQQTGFYEQYF,TGCGCCAGCAGCCAGCAGACAGGATTTTACGAGCAGTACTTC
TRBJ2-3,TRBV7-2,.,few,15,CASSGGQGGADTQYF,TGTGCCAGCAGCGGAGGACAGGGAGGGGCAGATACGCAGTATTTT
TRBJ2-3,TRBV30,TRBD2,.,16,CAWTSGRAGAPDTQYF,TGTGCCTGGACTAGCGGGAGGGCCGGGGCCCCGGATACGCAGTATTTT
TRBJ1-1,TRBV7-9,.,.,14,CASMKTRIGTEAFF,TGTGCCAGCATGAAGACACGGATTGGGACTGAAGCTTTCTTT
TRBJ2-1,TRBV4-1,TRBD1,.,16,CASSQSGRGLRDEQFF,TGCGCCAGCAGCCAAAGCGGAAGGGGGCTACGGGATGAGCAGTTCTTC
TRBJ2-2,TRBV6-5,TRBD2,.,15,CASNGAGGLSGELFF,TGTGCCAGCAACGGGGCGGGAGGACTATCCGGGGAGCTGTTTTTT
TRBJ2-7,TRBV6-1,TRBD1,few,15,CASSDTGGIPYEQYF,TGTGCCAGCAGTGACACAGGGGGCATTCCGTACGAGCAGTACTTC
TRBJ2-7,TRBV7-6,TRBD1,.,12,CASSADREKQYF,TGTGCCAGCAGCGCGGACAGGGAAAAGCAGTACTTC
TRBJ2-1,TRBV5-1,.,.,14,CASKTSLFYNEQFF,TGCGCCAGCAAAACTAGCTTATTCTACAATGAGCAGTTCTTC
TRBJ2-1,TRBV7-2,.,.,13,CASSAGRYNEQFF,TGTGCCAGCAGCGCGGGACGCTACAATGAGCAGTTCTTC
TRBJ2-2,TRBV10-3,.,.,15,CAITTSPGETGELFF,TGTGCCATCACTACGAGTCCAGGGGAAACCGGGGAGCTGTTTTTT
TRBJ2-5,TRBV7-2,.,few,11,CASSSSETQYF,TGTGCCAGCAGTTCGTCGGAGACCCAGTACTTC
TRBJ2-3,TRBV7-9,TRBD2,.,16,CASSTGTSVATDTQYF,TGTGCCAGCAGCACAGGGACTAGCGTGGCAACAGATACGCAGTATTTT
TRBJ1-5,TRBV2,.,.,15,CASSDDGQPNQPQHF,TGTGCCAGCAGTGATGACGGACAGCCAAATCAGCCCCAGCATTTT
TRBJ2-1,TRBV9,.,.,12,CASSAGYNEQFF,TGTGCCAGCAGCGCGGGGTACAATGAGCAGTTCTTC
TRBJ1-2,TRBV7-9,TRBD1,.,13,CASSQTGPRGYTF,TGTGCCAGCAGCCAGACAGGGCCGAGGGGCTACACCTTC
TRBJ1-2,TRBV18,.,.,13,CASSPNREYGYTF,TGTGCCAGCTCACCAAACAGGGAGTATGGCTACACCTTC
TRBJ2-5,TRBV5-4,.,.,14,CASSLGQEQETQYF,TGTGCCAGCAGCTTGGGACAGGAGCAAGAGACCCAGTACTTC
TRBJ1-2,TRBV19,.,.,14,CASIGASTYYGYTF,TGTGCCAGTATAGGGGCTTCAACCTACTATGGCTACACCTTC
TRBJ1-1,TRBV12-5,TRBD1,.,12,CASGSQGARAFF,TGTGCTAGTGGTTCTCAGGGGGCGCGGGCTTTCTTT
TRBJ2-7,TRBV7-2,.,few,14,CASSLVPGWHEQYF,TGTGCCAGCAGCTTAGTCCCGGGTTGGCACGAGCAGTACTTC
TRBJ2-5,TRBV5-1,.,.,14,CASSFNGGRETQYF,TGCGCCAGCAGTTTTAACGGGGGACGGGAGACCCAGTACTTC
TRBJ2-5,TRBV7-8,TRBD2,.,15,CASSLRAGLQETQYF,TGTGCCAGCAGCTTAAGAGCGGGGCTCCAAGAGACCCAGTACTTC
TRBJ2-1,TRBV11-1,TRBD2,.,13,CASSSSGRAEQFF,TGTGCCAGCAGCTCCAGCGGGAGGGCTGAGCAGTTCTTC
TRBJ2-6,TRBV5-1,.,.,15,CASKLQVAGANVLTF,TGCGCCAGCAAACTACAGGTAGCTGGGGCCAACGTCCTGACTTTC
TRBJ1-1,TRBV7-8,TRBD1,once,17,CASSLGTGFTTTTEAFF,TGTGCCAGCAGCTTAGGGACAGGCTTTACGACTACCACTGAAGCTTTCTTT
TRBJ2-3,TRBV5-4,TRBD2,.,16,CASSPGTSDVTDTQYF,TGTGCCAGCAGCCCCGGGACTAGCGACGTCACAGATACGCAGTATTTT
TRBJ2-7,TRBV11-2,TRBD1,once,14,CASSRQGPQYEQYF,TGTGCCAGCAGCAGACAGGGCCCGCAATACGAGCAGTACTTC
TRBJ2-5,TRBV7-3,.,.,13,CASSRGLQETQYF,TGTGCCAGCAGCCGAGGACTACAAGAGACCCAGTACTTC
TRBJ1-6,TRBV19,.,.,14,CASTSGQFNSPLHF,TGTGCCAGTACCTCCGGACAGTTTAATTCACCCCTCCACTTT
TRBJ2-7,TRBV18,TRBD1,.,16,CASSPTDRGLAYEQYF,TGTGCCAGCTCACCCACTGACAGGGGATTGGCCTACGAGCAGTACTTC
TRBJ2-7,TRBV28,TRBD1,.,15,CASSLPGTGRYEQYF,TGTGCCAGCAGTCTCCCCGGGACAGGTCGGTACGAGCAGTACTTC
TRBJ2-7,TRBV6-6,.,.,14,CASSYLDRTYEQYF,TGTGCCAGCAGTTACTTGGACAGAACCTACGAGCAGTACTTC
TRBJ1-3,TRBV28,TRBD1,.,16,CASSSPGDRVRNTIYF,TGTGCCAGCAGTTCCCCCGGGGACAGGGTGAGAAACACCATATATTTT
TRBJ2-7,TRBV5-1,TRBD2,few,14,CASSSGLARHEQYF,TGCGCCAGCAGCTCGGGACTAGCTCGGCACGAGCAGTACTTC
TRBJ2-3,TRBV18,.,.,14,CASSPPGLGDTQYF,TGTGCCAGCTCACCACCGGGCCTGGGAGATACGCAGTATTTT
TRBJ1-6,TRBV5-1,TRBD1,.,14,CASSPGQNNPPLHF,TGCGCCAGCAGCCCGGGACAGAATAATCCACCCCTCCACTTT
TRBJ2-2,TRBV11-1,.,few,14,CASRRIQGTGELFF,TGTGCCAGCAGACGCATACAGGGTACCGGGGAGCTGTTTTTT
TRBJ2-1,TRBV5-1,.,.,14,CASSLSRFSDEQFF,TGCGCCAGCAGCTTATCTAGGTTTAGCGATGAGCAGTTCTTC